The 3 T cell receptor beta chains in this list originate from one sample, sequenced in a study of T cell responses to AZD1222 COVID-19 vaccine. Clones were read by immunoSEQ multiplex PCR, and TCRdb kept only the in-frame ones, dropping some. The data show 85,000 to 130,000 clones, with roughly 93% seen just once and roughly 5% held by the top ten. The specimen was peripheral blood, collected on day 0 of AZD1222 vaccination. These TCRs come from an adult in good health.

This chain uses TRBV7-5 with TRBJ1-5. TRBV7-5 is shown as a pseudogene. The CDR3 spans 12 residues. CDR3 region: CARSFLRLPQHF. DNA of the CDR3: TGTGCCAGAAGCTTCCTCCGGCTTCCCCAGCATTTT.

This clone was seen a single time. The rearrangement joins TRBV19 to TRBJ1-2, with D unclear. V shed 3 bases and J shed 1 base, with 6 bases lying between them. Germline assignment: CDR1 LNHDA and CDR2 SQIVND (reference sequence). This CDR3 is 13 amino acids long. The CDR3 nucleotides read TGTGCCAGTAGTATGCACATTAACTATGGCTACACCTTC. It yields the protein CASSMHINYGYTF. Full variable domain (remainder filled in from reference TRBV19 and TRBJ1-2): DGGITQSPKYLFRKEGQNVTLSCEQNLNHDAMYWYRQDPGQGLRLIYYSQIVNDFQKGDIAEGYSVSREKKESFPLTVTSAQKNPTAFYLCASSMHINYGYTFGSGTRLTVV.

The V call is TRBV6-6, the J call TRBJ2-1; D is ambiguous. CDR3 length: 12 residues. Germline V gene data show CDR1 as MNHNY and CDR2 as SVGAGI (reference sequence). V was cut by 9 bases and J by 8 bases, with 14 bases left in between. The CDR3 DNA follows: TGTGCCAGTACCCGACTGAGCCATGAGCAGTTCTTC. Translating it yields CASTRLSHEQFF.